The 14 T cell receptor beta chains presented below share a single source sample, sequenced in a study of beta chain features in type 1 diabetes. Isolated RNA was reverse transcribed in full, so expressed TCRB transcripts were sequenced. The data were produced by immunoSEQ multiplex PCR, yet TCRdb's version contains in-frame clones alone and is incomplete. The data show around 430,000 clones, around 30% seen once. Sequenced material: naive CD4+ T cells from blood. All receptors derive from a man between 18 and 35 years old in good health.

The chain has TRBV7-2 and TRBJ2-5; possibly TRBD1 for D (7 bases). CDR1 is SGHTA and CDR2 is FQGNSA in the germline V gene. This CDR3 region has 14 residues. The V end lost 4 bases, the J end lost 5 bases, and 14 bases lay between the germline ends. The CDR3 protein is CASSSRGARETQYF. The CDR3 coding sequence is TGTGCCAGCAGCTCCAGGGGGGCCCGCGAGACCCAGTACTTC.

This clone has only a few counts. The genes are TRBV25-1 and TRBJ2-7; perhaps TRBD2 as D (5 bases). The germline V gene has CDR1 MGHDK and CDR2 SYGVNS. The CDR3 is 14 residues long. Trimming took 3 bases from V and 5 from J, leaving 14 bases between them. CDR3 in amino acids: CASSEPGSPNEQYF. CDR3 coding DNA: TGTGCCAGCAGTGAGCCGGGATCTCCCAACGAGCAGTACTTC.

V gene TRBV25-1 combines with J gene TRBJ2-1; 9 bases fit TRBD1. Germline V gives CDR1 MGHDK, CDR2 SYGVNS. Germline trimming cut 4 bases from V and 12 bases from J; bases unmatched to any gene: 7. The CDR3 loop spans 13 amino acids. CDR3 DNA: TGTGCCAGCAGTGGGGGACAGGGATCGGGGCAGTTCTTC. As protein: CASSGGQGSGQFF.

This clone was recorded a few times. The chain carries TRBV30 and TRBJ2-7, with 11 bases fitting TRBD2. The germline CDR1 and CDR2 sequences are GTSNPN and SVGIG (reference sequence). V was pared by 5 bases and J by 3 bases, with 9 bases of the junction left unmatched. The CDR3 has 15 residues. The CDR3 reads CAWGSGTSGYYEQYF. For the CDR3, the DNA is TGTGCCTGGGGTTCCGGGACTAGCGGATACTACGAGCAGTACTTC. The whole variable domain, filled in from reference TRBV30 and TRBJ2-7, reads SQTIHQWPATLVQPVGSPLSLECTVEGTSNPNLYWYRQAAGRGLQLLFYSVGIGQISSEVPQNLSASRPQDRQFILSSKKLLLSDSGFYLCAWGSGTSGYYEQYFGPGTRLTVT.

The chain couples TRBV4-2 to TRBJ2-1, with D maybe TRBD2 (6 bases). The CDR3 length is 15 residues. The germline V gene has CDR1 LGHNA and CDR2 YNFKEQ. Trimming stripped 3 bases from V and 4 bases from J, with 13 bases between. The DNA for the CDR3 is TGTGCCAGCAGCCAGCTATCGGGACTTTACAATGAGCAGTTCTTC. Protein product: CASSQLSGLYNEQFF.

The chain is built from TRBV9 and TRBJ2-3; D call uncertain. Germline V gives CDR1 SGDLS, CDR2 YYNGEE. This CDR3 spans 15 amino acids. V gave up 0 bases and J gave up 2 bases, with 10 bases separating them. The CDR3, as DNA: TGTGCCAGCAGCGTAGGGGGTCACGACACAGATACGCAGTATTTT. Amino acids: CASSVGGHDTDTQYF. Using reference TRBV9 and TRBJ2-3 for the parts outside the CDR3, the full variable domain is DSGVTQTPKHLITATGQRVTLRCSPRSGDLSVYWYQQSLDQGLQFLIQYYNGEERAKGNILERFSAQQFPDLHSELNLSSLELGDSALYFCASSVGGHDTDTQYFGPGTRLTVL.

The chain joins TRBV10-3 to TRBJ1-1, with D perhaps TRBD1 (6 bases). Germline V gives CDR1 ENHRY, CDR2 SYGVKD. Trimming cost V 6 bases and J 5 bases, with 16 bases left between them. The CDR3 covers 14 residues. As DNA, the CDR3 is TGTGCCATCAGCGGGACAAATCAAGAGACTGAAGCTTTCTTT. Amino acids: CAISGTNQETEAFF.

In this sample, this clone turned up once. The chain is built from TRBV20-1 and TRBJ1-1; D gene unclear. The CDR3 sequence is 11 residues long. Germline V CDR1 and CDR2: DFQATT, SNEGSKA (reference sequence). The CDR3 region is CSQEGNTEAFF. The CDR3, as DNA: TGCTCTCAGGAGGGGAACACTGAAGCTTTCTTT.

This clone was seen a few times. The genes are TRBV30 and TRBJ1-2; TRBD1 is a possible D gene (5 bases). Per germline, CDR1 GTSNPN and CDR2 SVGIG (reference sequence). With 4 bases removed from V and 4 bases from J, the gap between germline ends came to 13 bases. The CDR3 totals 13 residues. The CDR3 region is CAWKRDSPYGYTF. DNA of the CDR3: TGTGCCTGGAAACGGGACTCCCCCTATGGCTACACCTTC.

As DNA, the CDR3 is TGTGCCAGCAGCCGGCTAGAGGGCGGCCAAGAGACCCAGTACTTC. This sequence encodes CASSRLEGGQETQYF. This chain links TRBV5-6 with TRBJ2-5, with TRBD2 as a possible D gene (5 bases). CDR3 length equals 15 residues. V shed 4 bases and J shed 1 base, with 14 bases lying between them. Germline V lookup: CDR1 SGHDT, CDR2 YYEEEE. Full variable domain (outside the CDR3, taken from reference TRBV5-6 and TRBJ2-5): DAGVTQSPTHLIKTRGQQVTLRCSPKSGHDTVSWYQQALGQGPQFIFQYYEEEERQRGNFPDRFSGHQFPNYSSELNVNALLLGDSALYLCASSRLEGGQETQYFGPGTRLLVL.

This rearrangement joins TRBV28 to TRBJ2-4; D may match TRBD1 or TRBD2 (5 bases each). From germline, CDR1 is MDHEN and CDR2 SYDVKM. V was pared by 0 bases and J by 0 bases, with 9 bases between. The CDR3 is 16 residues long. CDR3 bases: TGTGCCAGCAGTTTATGGGGACCGCTAGCCAAAAACATTCAGTACTTC. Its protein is CASSLWGPLAKNIQYF.

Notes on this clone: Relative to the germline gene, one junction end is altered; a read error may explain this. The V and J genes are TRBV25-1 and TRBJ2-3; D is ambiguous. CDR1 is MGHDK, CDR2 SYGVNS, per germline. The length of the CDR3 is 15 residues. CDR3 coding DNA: TGTGCCTGCAGTGGGCTTGGGGTGGGCACAGATACGCAGTATTTT. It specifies CACSGLGVGTDTQYF.

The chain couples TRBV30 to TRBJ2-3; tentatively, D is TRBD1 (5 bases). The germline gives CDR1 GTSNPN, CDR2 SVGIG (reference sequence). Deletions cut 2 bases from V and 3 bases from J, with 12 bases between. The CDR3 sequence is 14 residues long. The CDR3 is CAWSWGRATDTQYF. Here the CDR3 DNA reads TGTGCCTGGAGTTGGGGCAGGGCAACAGATACGCAGTATTTT.

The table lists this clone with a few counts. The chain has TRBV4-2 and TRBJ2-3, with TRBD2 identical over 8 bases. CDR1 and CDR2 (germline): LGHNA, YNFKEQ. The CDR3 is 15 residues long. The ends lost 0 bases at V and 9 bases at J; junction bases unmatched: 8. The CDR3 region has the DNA TGTGCCAGCAGCCAAGATCGGGGTAGCGGGACGACGCAGTATTTT. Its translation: CASSQDRGSGTTQYF.